Below are 23 T cell receptor beta chains sequenced from a single sample in a study of blood T cells in healthy people across ages. A second roughly 6 to 12 cycle PCR used barcoded and J-beta primers. TCRdb fed the 5' RACE reads into MiXCR, producing one record per CDR3 protein. The sample lists approximately 900,000 distinct CDR3 sequences, 25% to 30% occurring once. The sample was also reused in another study, on T cells of mothers and their children.

Material for sequencing was blood. The receptors come from a woman aged 40 to 50 in good health.

This clonotype was detected ten times or more. The chain has TRBV28 and TRBJ2-6; 8 nucleotides match TRBD2. The CDR3 has 19 residues. The germline V gene has CDR1 MDHEN and CDR2 SYDVKM. V trimming: 1 base; J trimming: 3 bases; junction bases outside the gene matches: 11. The CDR3 loop reads CASSLFQDSGISGANVLTF. The DNA of the CDR3 is TGTGCCAGCAGTTTATTTCAGGATAGCGGGATAAGTGGGGCCAACGTCCTGACTTTC. Using reference TRBV28 and TRBJ2-6 for the parts outside the CDR3, the full variable domain is DVKVTQSSRYLVKRTGEKVFLECVQDMDHENMFWYRQDPGLGLRLIYFSYDVKMKEKGDIPEGYSVSREKKERFSLILESASTNQTSMYLCASSLFQDSGISGANVLTFGAGSRLTVL.

This chain links TRBV28 with TRBJ1-2; D is ambiguous. This CDR3 is 12 amino acids long. V was pared by 3 bases and J by 12 bases, with 14 bases between. Looked up from germline, CDR1 is MDHEN and CDR2 is SYDVKM. Here the CDR3 reads CASSFKFRKNTF. The CDR3 DNA reads as TGTGCCAGCAGTTTTAAATTTAGAAAAAACACCTTC.

The chain links TRBV9 to TRBJ2-1; D unresolved. This CDR3 has 12 amino acids. CDR1 is SGDLS and CDR2 is YYNGEE in the germline V gene. V lost 0 bases, J lost 5 bases, and 3 bases lay in between. CDR3 region: CASSVDDNEQFF. CDR3 DNA sequence: TGTGCCAGCAGCGTAGACGACAATGAGCAGTTCTTC. The full variable domain, its missing parts supplied by reference TRBV9 and TRBJ2-1, is DSGVTQTPKHLITATGQRVTLRCSPRSGDLSVYWYQQSLDQGLQFLIQYYNGEERAKGNILERFSAQQFPDLHSELNLSSLELGDSALYFCASSVDDNEQFFGPGTRLTVL.

To note about this clonotype: Since a much larger clone is just one base distant, this may be a read error. The gene calls are TRBV4-1 and TRBJ2-3, with D unclear. CDR1 and CDR2 from the germline V gene are MGHRA and YSYEKL. CDR3 length equals 13 residues. CDR3 in DNA: TGCGCCAGCAGCCAAGGTCTCACAGATGCGCAGTATTTT. Translation gives CASSQGLTDAQYF.

The chain couples TRBV3-1 to TRBJ1-2, with unresolved D. CDR3 length: 14 residues. V was pared by 4 bases and J by 7 bases, with 16 bases between. From germline, CDR1 is LGHDT and CDR2 YNNKEL (reference sequence). The CDR3 loop is CASSRRVEEGGYTF. CDR3 DNA sequence: TGTGCCAGCAGCCGGCGGGTCGAAGAGGGTGGCTACACCTTC.

Ten or more counts support this clonotype. The V and J genes are TRBV27 and TRBJ2-3, with 10 bases aligning to TRBD2. Trimming cost V 7 bases and J 2 bases; bases outside gene matches: 6. The germline V gene encodes CDR1 MNHEY and CDR2 SMNVEV (reference sequence). The CDR3 covers 15 residues. The CDR3, as DNA: TGTGCCAGCACACCTACTAGCGGGGTCACAGATACGCAGTATTTT. This sequence encodes CASTPTSGVTDTQYF.

For this clonotype: This clone may be a read error of a much larger clone one base away. The rearrangement uses TRBV2 and TRBJ1-4; D uncertain. This CDR3 is built from 13 residues. Trimming left V 8 bases short and J 12 bases short, with 19 bases between. Germline CDR1 and CDR2: SNHLY and FYNNEI. CDR3 sequence (DNA): TGTGCCAGCGCGACTGCGTTTAGAGAGGAACTGTTTTTT. This translates into CASATAFREELFF.

This clonotype appeared once. This chain uses TRBV12-3 or TRBV12-4 with TRBJ2-1, with 8 bases identical to TRBD2. This CDR3 is built from 17 residues. V was pared by 3 bases and J by 3 bases, with 10 bases of the junction left unmatched. The CDR3 nucleotides are TGTGCCAGCAGTTTGGGGTCGGGAGGGATTTACTACAATGAGCAGTTCTTC. Encoded protein: CASSLGSGGIYYNEQFF.

This clonotype was observed at least ten times. This chain joins TRBV12-3 or TRBV12-4 and TRBJ2-4; D is uncertain. The CDR3 sequence is 15 residues long. Trimming removed 6 bases from V and 0 bases from J, with 12 bases in between. CDR3 nucleotide sequence: TGTGCCAGCAGGTCACCCGCAGTAGCCAAAAACATTCAGTACTTC. Its translation: CASRSPAVAKNIQYF.

The chain joins TRBV6-5 to TRBJ1-1; no reliable D call. CDR1 MNHEY and CDR2 SVGAGI come from the germline V gene. V gave up 0 bases and J gave up 5 bases, with 10 bases separating them. The CDR3 is 14 amino acids. The CDR3 loop is CASSYSTGKTEAFF. The DNA of the CDR3 is TGTGCCAGCAGTTACTCAACCGGGAAGACTGAAGCTTTCTTT.

The genes are TRBV9 and TRBJ1-1; D call uncertain. Trimming shortened V by 0 bases and J by 0 bases, and 9 bases separated the two germline ends. The length of the CDR3 is 15 residues. Germline V gene data show CDR1 as SGDLS and CDR2 as YYNGEE. The CDR3 DNA is TGTGCCAGCAGCGTAGTACCGGAAATGAACACTGAAGCTTTCTTT. Translation gives CASSVVPEMNTEAFF.

At least ten counts were recorded for this clonotype. This rearrangement joins TRBV2 to TRBJ1-2, with D possibly TRBD1 on 5 matching bases. V was shortened by 4 bases and J by 7 bases, with 13 bases between the two germline ends. This CDR3 has 13 residues. Germline values: CDR1 SNHLY, CDR2 FYNNEI. DNA for the CDR3: TGTGCCAGCAGTGGTGGGGGTGAGGTTGGCTACACCTTC. Its translation is CASSGGGEVGYTF.

Many counts were recorded for this clonotype. The chain employs TRBV27 and TRBJ2-1, with 8 bases aligning to TRBD2. The CDR3 contains 14 residues. Germline values: CDR1 MNHEY, CDR2 SMNVEV (reference sequence). V dropped 6 bases and J dropped 4; count of bases not matched to a gene: 5. This CDR3 is CASRWTSPYNEQFF. CDR3 nucleotides: TGTGCCAGCAGATGGACTAGCCCTTACAATGAGCAGTTCTTC.

This clonotype was picked up a small number of times. The V gene is TRBV9, the J gene TRBJ1-4, with 7 positions matching TRBD1. CDR3 size: 15 residues. V trimming: 4 bases; J trimming: 5 bases; junction bases outside the gene matches: 8. Germline V gives CDR1 SGDLS, CDR2 YYNGEE. Here the CDR3 DNA reads TGTGCCAGCAGCCCCGTGGGACAGAGCAATGAAAAACTGTTTTTT. It codes for CASSPVGQSNEKLFF.

The chain combines TRBV9 with TRBJ1-2; 9 nucleotides match TRBD1. CDR3 length: 17 amino acids. CDR1 SGDLS and CDR2 YYNGEE come from the germline V gene. V shed 4 bases, J shed 2 bases, and the junction held 12 bases outside the gene matches. CDR3 nucleotide sequence: TGTGCCAGCAGCCCGCGGGACAGGGCAATTCTCAACTATGGCTACACCTTC. Residues: CASSPRDRAILNYGYTF.

The genes are TRBV20-1 and TRBJ2-5; possibly TRBD1 or TRBD2 for D (5 bases each). CDR3 size: 16 residues. Trimming removed 2 bases from V and 11 bases from J, with 27 bases in between. Germline CDR1 is DFQATT and CDR2 is SNEGSKA (reference sequence). The CDR3 sequence is CSARIPGTSWGGGQYF. The CDR3 region has the DNA TGCAGTGCTAGAATCCCGGGGACGTCTTGGGGTGGTGGGCAGTACTTC.

This clonotype appeared a few times. This chain links TRBV9 with TRBJ2-1, with 8 nucleotides matching TRBD2. V dropped 3 bases and J dropped 0; count of bases not matched to a gene: 2. The CDR3 contains 15 residues. Germline CDR1 is SGDLS and CDR2 is YYNGEE. Written as DNA, the CDR3 is TGTGCCAGCAGCGAAGCGGGGGTCTCCTACAATGAGCAGTTCTTC. It translates to CASSEAGVSYNEQFF.

V and J are TRBV28 and TRBJ2-4, with D tentatively TRBD2 (6 bases). The J call may be mistaken, given a closer DNA end match to TRBJ2-7. Germline CDR1 is MDHEN and CDR2 is SYDVKM. The CDR3 runs 15 residues. The CDR3: CASSLARDPGNEQYF. CDR3 coding DNA: TGTGCCAGCAGTTTGGCGCGGGACCCAGGGAACGAGCAGTACTTC.

This clonotype was seen a few times. The gene calls are TRBV6-5 and TRBJ1-2; 8 nucleotides align to TRBD1. CDR1 is MNHEY and CDR2 is SVGAGI in the germline V gene. The CDR3 sequence is 16 residues long. V shed 2 bases and J 0 bases; nucleotides not matched to a gene: 5. The CDR3 nucleotides are TGTGCCAGCAGTTACCAGACAGGGGTCTCTAACTATGGCTACACCTTC. Translation gives CASSYQTGVSNYGYTF.

The chain has TRBV7-9 and TRBJ2-7; D unclear. V lost 0 bases, J lost 4 bases, and 16 bases lay in between. The CDR3 totals 16 residues. Per the germline V gene, CDR1 is SEHNR and CDR2 is FQNEAQ (reference sequence). This CDR3 is CASSLALGLVKYEQYF. CDR3 DNA: TGTGCCAGCAGCTTAGCGCTCGGGTTGGTGAAATACGAGCAGTACTTC.

This sequence joins TRBV20-1 and TRBJ2-1; D is perhaps TRBD2 (6 bases). Germline-derived CDR1 and CDR2 are DFQATT and SNEGSKA (reference sequence). With 0 bases removed from V and 10 bases from J, the gap between germline ends came to 16 bases. This CDR3 contains 14 residues. The DNA for the CDR3 is TGCAGTGCTAGAGAGGGAGGATTCCCCTACGAGCAGTTCTTC. This encodes CSAREGGFPYEQFF.

V is TRBV12-3 or TRBV12-4 and J is TRBJ2-3; D is possibly TRBD1 or TRBD2 (6 bases each). The CDR3 contains 15 residues. Deletions cut 5 bases from V and 5 bases from J, with 17 bases between. As DNA, the CDR3 is TGTGCCAGCAGTCCGCTCCCACAGGGAGGAGATACGCAGTATTTT. It is translated as CASSPLPQGGDTQYF.

This clonotype has ten or more counts. The gene calls are TRBV10-3 and TRBJ2-1, with D perhaps TRBD2 (6 bases). V was shortened by 6 bases and J by 7 bases, with 13 bases between the two germline ends. Germline V CDR1 and CDR2: ENHRY, SYGVKD. The CDR3 has 13 residues. The CDR3 DNA sequence: TGTGCCATCAGCGGAGGGTTGATGAATGAGCAGTTCTTC. Amino acid sequence: CAISGGLMNEQFF.